A single sample gave rise to the 19 T cell receptor beta chains below, sequenced in a study of T cell responses to AZD1222 COVID-19 vaccine. Profiled with immunoSEQ multiplex PCR; TCRdb holds only in-frame clones, not every one. The top ten clones hold approximately 7.5% of a sample with around 100,000 clones, about 89% of them seen once. The input for sequencing was peripheral blood, taken on day 0 of AZD1222 vaccination. These receptors came from an adult in good health.

J is TRBJ2-7 and V is TRBV4-1, with TRBD1 identical over 10 bases. Germline loops: CDR1 MGHRA, CDR2 YSYEKL. V shed 4 bases and J 4 bases; nucleotides not matched to a gene: 10. The CDR3 consists of 16 residues. CDR3 residues: CASSPSGGTGVYEQYF. The CDR3 DNA sequence: TGCGCCAGCAGCCCGTCGGGAGGGACAGGGGTTTACGAGCAGTACTTC.

The V call is TRBV28, the J call TRBJ1-5, with TRBD1 as a possible D gene (6 bases). The CDR3 has 13 residues. Germline CDR1 MDHEN, CDR2 SYDVKM. V was clipped by 6 bases and J by 5 bases, with 11 bases between them. The CDR3 bases are TGTGCCAGCAGACAGGGTGCCTATCAGCCCCAGCATTTT. This encodes CASRQGAYQPQHF.

J is TRBJ2-1 and V is TRBV27; 7 bases match TRBD1. J gave up 5 bases and V 7 bases, and 8 bases lay outside the gene matches. The CDR3 length is 14 residues. Germline loops: CDR1 MNHEY, CDR2 SMNVEV (reference sequence). This CDR3 is CASKFPGQNNEQFF. The CDR3 nucleotides read TGTGCCAGCAAGTTCCCGGGACAGAACAATGAGCAGTTCTTC.

The count of this clone is one. The CDR3 is CSAARETQYF. CDR3 nucleotide sequence: TGCAGTGCTGCCCGAGAGACCCAGTACTTC. This chain joins TRBV20-1 and TRBJ2-5; D is uncertain. The CDR3 extends over 10 amino acids. Germline V lookup: CDR1 DFQATT, CDR2 SNEGSKA (reference sequence). V lost 5 bases to trimming and J lost 4 bases, with 5 bases between them.

The sample holds a few counts of this clone. The chain carries TRBV6-2 or TRBV6-3 and TRBJ2-3; no clear D. The germline V gene encodes CDR1 MNHEY and CDR2 SVGEGT. V was clipped by 3 bases and J by 11 bases, with 9 bases between them. CDR3 length equals 11 residues. The CDR3 DNA reads TGTGCCAGCAGTTATCGATGGTTGCAGTATTTT. Its translation is CASSYRWLQYF.

V and J are TRBV7-9 and TRBJ1-1; D unresolved. CDR1 SEHNR and CDR2 FQNEAQ come from the germline V gene (reference sequence). This CDR3 is 12 amino acids long. Between the trimmed V and J ends, which lost 5 bases and 4 bases, there was a span of 8 bases. The CDR3 sequence: CASSRDSTEAFF. As DNA, the CDR3 is TGTGCCAGCAGCAGGGATTCCACTGAAGCTTTCTTT.

The V gene is TRBV7-9, the J gene TRBJ2-1; TRBD2 matches at 8 bases. The J segment lost 7 bases and the V segment lost 1 base, leaving 6 bases of the junction unmatched. CDR1 and CDR2 (germline): SEHNR, FQNEAQ (reference sequence). The CDR3 covers 15 residues. The CDR3 DNA sequence: TGTGCCAGCAGCTTAGGACACGGGGGGGTAAATGAGCAGTTCTTC. Translating gives CASSLGHGGVNEQFF.

This chain connects TRBV7-3 to TRBJ2-1, with TRBD2 identical over 9 bases. Germline values: CDR1 SGHTA, CDR2 FQGTGA. Losses at the gene ends were 2 bases for V and 7 bases for J; bases not matched to a gene: 6. CDR3 length equals 15 residues. CDR3 sequence: CASSLPGLASNEQFF. The CDR3 nucleotides are TGTGCCAGCAGCTTACCGGGACTAGCTTCAAATGAGCAGTTCTTC.

This rearrangement joins TRBV24-1 to TRBJ1-2, with D maybe TRBD1 (6 bases). Germline-derived CDR1 and CDR2 are KGHDR and SFDVKD. CDR3 length: 12 residues. V lost 7 bases to trimming and J lost 6 bases, with 11 bases between them. The CDR3 DNA sequence: TGTGCCACCAGCAGGGGAAGAAATGGCTACACCTTC. It codes for CATSRGRNGYTF.

V usage is TRBV5-6 and J usage is TRBJ2-7; D might be TRBD1 or TRBD2, each matching 5 bases. Germline V gene data show CDR1 as SGHDT and CDR2 as YYEEEE. The V end was cut by 1 base, the J end by 0 bases, with 11 bases between. The CDR3 spans 15 residues. CDR3: CASSLLGPSSYEQYF. As DNA, the CDR3 is TGTGCCAGCAGCTTGTTGGGACCAAGCTCCTACGAGCAGTACTTC.

The chain has TRBV28 and TRBJ2-1, with unresolved D. V was shortened by 6 bases and J by 3 bases, with 9 bases between the two germline ends. The CDR3 consists of 13 residues. Germline assignment: CDR1 MDHEN and CDR2 SYDVKM. The CDR3 nucleotides are TGTGCCAGCAGACGGACGGGCTACAATGAGCAGTTCTTC. Its protein is CASRRTGYNEQFF.

The chain carries TRBV28 and TRBJ1-1; 10 bases are shared with TRBD1. The CDR3 is 17 residues long. Trimming at V came to 1 base and at J to 4 bases, leaving 9 bases not matched to a gene. Germline V gene data show CDR1 as MDHEN and CDR2 as SYDVKM. CDR3 region: CASSLSTTGGGFTEAFF. The DNA of the CDR3 is TGTGCCAGCAGTTTATCAACGACAGGGGGCGGGTTCACTGAAGCTTTCTTT.

This rearrangement joins TRBV5-1 to TRBJ1-1; 9 bases are a match to TRBD1. V lost 7 bases to trimming and J lost 6 bases; unmatched junction nucleotides: 7. The CDR3 is made up of 13 amino acids. Germline CDR1 reads SGHRS; CDR2 reads YFSETQ. Here the CDR3 reads CASGEQGASEAFF. The CDR3 DNA reads as TGCGCCAGCGGAGAACAGGGGGCCTCTGAAGCTTTCTTT.

The V gene is TRBV11-1, the J gene TRBJ2-7; D is unresolved. The CDR3 length is 13 residues. V lost 1 base, J lost 2 bases, and 6 bases lay in between. CDR1 SGHAT and CDR2 FQDESV come from the germline V gene (reference sequence). In DNA, the CDR3 is TGTGCCAGCAGCTTAGGGACCCCCTACGAGCAGTACTTC. This translates into CASSLGTPYEQYF.

The chain carries TRBV7-9 and TRBJ2-2, with D perhaps matching TRBD1 or TRBD2 (5 bases each). The CDR3 length is 15 residues. Germline assignment: CDR1 SEHNR and CDR2 FQNEAQ (reference sequence). V dropped 5 bases and J dropped 2 bases, with 12 bases sitting between them. CDR3 region: CASSTMGPNTGELFF. The CDR3 DNA reads as TGTGCCAGCAGCACAATGGGACCTAACACCGGGGAGCTGTTTTTT.

The V call is TRBV7-9, the J call TRBJ2-2, with D perhaps matching TRBD2 (6 bases). CDR1 is SEHNR and CDR2 is FQNEAQ in the germline V gene (reference sequence). The CDR3 sequence is 15 residues long. The V gene lost 4 bases and the J gene lost 3 bases, with 12 bases spanning the gap. The CDR3 nucleotides read TGTGCCAGCAGCTCTTCCGGGAGATACACCGGGGAGCTGTTTTTT. The encoded protein is CASSSSGRYTGELFF.

The rearrangement links TRBV6-5 to TRBJ2-6, with a weak D call TRBD1 (5 bases). The germline CDR1 and CDR2 sequences are MNHEY and SVGAGI. The CDR3 spans 15 residues. With 6 bases removed from V and 0 bases from J, the gap between germline ends came to 9 bases. CDR3 nucleotides: TGTGCCAGCAGGCGACAGATCTCTGGGGCCAACGTCCTGACTTTC. It encodes CASRRQISGANVLTF.

The chain couples TRBV12-3 or TRBV12-4 to TRBJ2-5; D remains ambiguous. Trimming removed 5 bases from V and 1 base from J, with 8 bases in between. This CDR3 has 13 residues. CDR3 protein: CASSLQFQETQYF. The CDR3 region has the DNA TGTGCCAGCAGTCTCCAGTTCCAAGAGACCCAGTACTTC.

V and J are TRBV24-1 and TRBJ2-5; 8 bases are a match to TRBD2. Germline CDR1 KGHDR, CDR2 SFDVKD. The CDR3 extends over 16 amino acids. After removal of 0 bases from V and 2 bases from J, the junction contained 4 bases not matched to a gene. The CDR3 coding sequence is TGTGCCACCAGTGATTTGAGACGGGGGGGTCAAGAGACCCAGTACTTC. As protein: CATSDLRRGGQETQYF.